What follows are 2 T cell receptor beta chains derived from one specimen sequenced in a study of long-term antiretroviral therapy in people with HIV. The assay, immunoSEQ v3.0, was run at survey level. The repertoire was sequenced with immunoSEQ multiplex PCR; TCRdb's copy has only in-frame clones and lacks some. Of about 11,000 clones listed, approximately 90% are singletons. This specimen was unsorted PBMCs, taken 0.2 years before starting antiretroviral therapy. Every receptor here comes from a woman aged 40 to 55 with HIV.

There are a few counts of this clone. The chain couples TRBV7-2 to TRBJ1-4; D is unclear. The CDR3 consists of 13 residues. Trimming cost V 1 base and J 14 bases, with 14 bases left between them. In germline, CDR1 is SGHTA, CDR2 FQGNSA. CDR3 region: CASSLGRSVSLFF. The DNA for the CDR3 is TGTGCCAGCAGCTTAGGGAGGTCGGTCTCGCTGTTTTTT.

This clone was detected once. The rearrangement links TRBV7-6 to TRBJ2-7; weak D call: TRBD2 (7 bases). The V and J ends lost 5 bases and 0 bases respectively, with 14 bases between them. Germline V lookup: CDR1 SGHVS, CDR2 FNYEAQ. The CDR3 runs 15 residues. In DNA form, the CDR3 reads TGTGCCAGCAGCCCGCAGGGGAGGGGCTCCTACGAGCAGTACTTC. Translation: CASSPQGRGSYEQYF.